This T cell receptor (beta chain) was found in a study of spatial heterogeneity in lung cancer. Germline loops: CDR1 SGHTA, CDR2 FQGNSA. The CDR3 is made up of 16 amino acids. Trimming removed 2 bases from V and 2 bases from J, with 15 bases in between. Indicated time point: sample taken at primary tumor resection. Unsorted tumor, nontumor lung tissue or cryopreserved PBMC supplied the whole RNA. This clonotype was detected a few times. Its antigen is still unknown. The library was prepared for alpha chains; this beta chain is a stray read, so its frequency means little. From the 5' RACE reads, TCRdb called clonotypes with MiXCR, one entry per CDR3 protein. The sample holds under 15,000 distinct CDR3 sequences, roughly 4.7% seen once. Study-level results: Counts of expanded intratumoral alpha and beta TCRs tracked tumor mutation counts.

The chain couples TRBV7-2 to TRBJ1-2; the D gene is possibly TRBD1 (5 bases). Sequencing was performed on lung tumor tissue, taken at surgery. This TCR was recovered from a female donor with early-stage non-small cell lung cancer. The DNA for the CDR3 is TGTGCCAGCAGCTTAAGTGCCGCGACAGCCAACTATGGCTACACCTTC. Residues: CASSLSAATANYGYTF.